One and the same sample provided the 31 T cell receptor beta chains below, sequenced in a study of ipilimumab plus nivolumab after autologous stem cell transplantation. Sequencing used immunoSEQ multiplex PCR; TCRdb keeps in-frame clones, though not all of them. This table holds roughly 9,700 clones, approximately 72% found once. Material: PBMCs, obtained in a trial of ipilimumab plus nivolumab as post-transplant consolidation. All receptors come from a male donor with diffuse large B-cell lymphoma.

The chain carries TRBV29-1 and TRBJ2-2; D perhaps matches TRBD2 (5 bases). The germline V and J ends were trimmed by 6 bases and 4 bases, with 15 bases remaining between them. This CDR3 contains 14 residues. CDR1 SQVTM and CDR2 ANQGSEA come from the germline V gene. The CDR3 here is CSVVGPLVTGELFF. The CDR3 DNA reads TGCAGCGTCGTGGGCCCACTAGTCACCGGGGAGCTGTTTTTT.

The genes are TRBV12-5 and TRBJ2-1; 11 nucleotides line up with TRBD2. Germline assignment: CDR1 LGHNT and CDR2 FRNRAP. CDR3 length equals 18 residues. V was pared by 1 base and J by 4 bases, with 9 bases of the junction left unmatched. The CDR3 nucleotides read TGTGCTAGTGGTTTGGAACCTCTAGCGGGGGGAACATACAATGAGCAGTTCTTC. Encoded protein: CASGLEPLAGGTYNEQFF. Full variable domain (remainder filled in from reference TRBV12-5 and TRBJ2-1): DARVTQTPRHKVTEMGQEVTMRCQPILGHNTVFWYRQTMMQGLELLAYFRNRAPLDDSGMPKDRFSAEMPDATLATLKIQPSEPRDSAVYFCASGLEPLAGGTYNEQFFGPGTRLTVL.

This clone was detected once. This chain connects TRBV27 to TRBJ2-7; TRBD2 agrees at 9 bases. There are 14 residues in the CDR3. Germline CDR1 is MNHEY and CDR2 is SMNVEV (reference sequence). Germline trimming cut 3 bases from V and 3 bases from J; bases unmatched to any gene: 3. CDR3: CASSLLAGRYEQYF. CDR3 DNA: TGTGCCAGCAGTTTGCTAGCGGGGCGCTACGAGCAGTACTTC.

This rearrangement joins TRBV5-1 to TRBJ1-1, with a tentative D call TRBD1 (6 bases). The CDR3 is 15 residues long. CDR1 and CDR2 (germline): SGHRS, YFSETQ. V lost 4 bases to trimming and J lost 4 bases, with 17 bases between them. This CDR3 reads CASSRLDRPPTEAFF. CDR3 sequence (DNA): TGCGCCAGCAGCAGGTTAGACAGGCCTCCCACTGAAGCTTTCTTT.

The V and J genes are TRBV30 and TRBJ2-3; D possibly matches TRBD1 or TRBD2 (6 bases each). Trimming stripped 0 bases from V and 6 bases from J, with 10 bases between. Germline CDR1 and CDR2: GTSNPN and SVGIG (reference sequence). The CDR3 has 13 residues. The CDR3 loop reads CAWSVLGGDTQYF. The CDR3 region has the DNA TGTGCCTGGAGTGTACTAGGGGGGGATACGCAGTATTTT.

The rearrangement links TRBV5-8 to TRBJ2-7; D tentatively fits TRBD1 or TRBD2 (5 bases each). Trimming stripped 3 bases from V and 0 bases from J, with 10 bases between. The CDR3 consists of 14 residues. Germline V gene sequence: CDR1 SGHTS, CDR2 YDEGEE. The CDR3 nucleotides read TGTGCCAGCAGCTACGGGACGGACTCCTACGAGCAGTACTTC. Residues: CASSYGTDSYEQYF.

This sequence joins TRBV5-4 and TRBJ2-7; D may be TRBD2 (5 bases). V lost 3 bases and J 0 bases, leaving 16 bases between the germline ends. The germline V gene has CDR1 SGHNT and CDR2 YYREEE (reference sequence). CDR3 length equals 16 residues. CDR3 amino acids: CASSWGANSFSYEQYF. The CDR3 nucleotides read TGTGCCAGCAGCTGGGGAGCGAACAGTTTCTCCTACGAGCAGTACTTC. The full variable domain, its missing parts supplied by reference TRBV5-4 and TRBJ2-7, is ETGVTQSPTHLIKTRGQQVTLRCSSQSGHNTVSWYQQALGQGPQFIFQYYREEENGRGNFPPRFSGLQFPNYSSELNVNALELDDSALYLCASSWGANSFSYEQYFGPGTRLTVT.

This clone was detected only once. The chain is built from TRBV5-1 and TRBJ2-3; 12 bases map to TRBD2. CDR1 is SGHRS, CDR2 YFSETQ, per germline. V lost 9 bases to trimming and J lost 0 bases; unmatched junction nucleotides: 5. This CDR3 is 15 amino acids long. The CDR3 DNA sequence: TGCGCCACCCGACTAGCGGGGGAGAGCACAGATACGCAGTATTTT. It codes for CATRLAGESTDTQYF.

Details on this clone: At one end the junction does not follow the germline gene, possibly because of a read error. The gene calls are TRBV7-2 and TRBJ2-7, with TRBD1 matching over 9 bases. This CDR3 spans 17 amino acids. Germline V gene lookup returns CDR1 SGHTA and CDR2 FQGNSA. As DNA, the CDR3 is TGTGCCAGCAGCATAGCCGGGACAGGGAGTTTTCTGAACGAGCAGTACTTC. This codes for CASSIAGTGSFLNEQYF.

This clone has only a few counts. This chain uses TRBV29-1 with TRBJ1-1; D gene uncertain. The CDR3 covers 13 residues. The germline V gene has CDR1 SQVTM and CDR2 ANQGSEA. Trimming stripped 5 bases from V and 3 bases from J, with 13 bases between. The CDR3 is CSVSPQRDTEAFF. The CDR3 region has the DNA TGCAGCGTTTCTCCCCAACGGGACACTGAAGCTTTCTTT. Full variable domain (missing parts from reference TRBV29-1 and TRBJ1-1): SAVISQKPSRDICQRGTSLTIQCQVDSQVTMMFWYRQQPGQSLTLIATANQGSEATYESGFVIDKFPISRPNLTFSTLTVSNMSPEDSSIYLCSVSPQRDTEAFFGQGTRLTVV.

This clone was picked up a small number of times. The rearrangement joins TRBV10-3 to TRBJ2-3, with D possibly being TRBD1 (6 bases). Trimming stripped 2 bases from V and 4 bases from J, with 13 bases between. Germline CDR1 is ENHRY and CDR2 is SYGVKD. This CDR3 contains 15 residues. CDR3 nucleotides: TGTGCCATCAGTGAGGTGGGACACGAACCAGATACGCAGTATTTT. This encodes CAISEVGHEPDTQYF.

This clone showed up just a few times. The genes are TRBV28 and TRBJ1-6; 9 bases are a match to TRBD1. Per germline, CDR1 MDHEN and CDR2 SYDVKM. The junction had 5 bases not matched to a gene; V was cut back by 4 bases and J by 7 bases. This CDR3 has 15 amino acids. The CDR3 reads CASSSRTGVNSPLHF. The CDR3, as DNA: TGTGCCAGCAGTTCTAGGACAGGGGTAAATTCACCCCTCCACTTT.

The chain employs TRBV7-6 and TRBJ2-3; TRBD2 matches 11 bases. This CDR3 is 16 amino acids long. Germline CDR1 is SGHVS and CDR2 is FNYEAQ. V was pared by 2 bases and J by 5 bases, with 6 bases of the junction left unmatched. The CDR3 sequence is CASSLRGGLAGDTQYF. The CDR3 bases are TGTGCCAGCAGCTTAAGGGGTGGACTAGCGGGAGATACGCAGTATTTT.

This clone was recorded once. The rearrangement uses TRBV7-2 and TRBJ1-3, with 7 bases matching TRBD1. V trimming: 5 bases; J trimming: 2 bases; junction bases outside the gene matches: 9. The CDR3 consists of 16 residues. Per the germline V gene, CDR1 is SGHTA and CDR2 is FQGNSA. In DNA, the CDR3 is TGTGCCAGCAGCCCTGGGGACAGCATTACTGGAAACACCATATATTTT. Translation: CASSPGDSITGNTIYF.

The gene calls are TRBV21-1 and TRBJ2-7; the table's D call, TRBD2, has no DNA check behind it. TRBV21-1 is a pseudogene. CDR3 length: 16 amino acids. The CDR3 region has the DNA TGTGCCAGCAGCAAAGATGGCGGGGGGCTTTCCTACGAGCAGTACTTC. Encoded protein: CASSKDGGGLSYEQYF.

The chain recombines TRBV4-2 with TRBJ1-5; D uncertain. Per germline, CDR1 LGHNA and CDR2 YNFKEQ. CDR3 length: 16 amino acids. The ends were cut back, 1 base at V and 2 bases at J, with 12 bases in the middle. The CDR3: CASSQVGAGGNQPQHF. The CDR3 region has the DNA TGTGCCAGCAGCCAAGTGGGTGCTGGAGGCAATCAGCCCCAGCATTTT.

This chain joins TRBV7-3 and TRBJ1-2; a weak D match, TRBD1 (6 bases). This CDR3 has 17 amino acids. Deletions cut 0 bases from V and 5 bases from J, with 19 bases between. CDR1 is SGHTA and CDR2 is FQGTGA in the germline V gene. CDR3 sequence: CASSLTQDRTGSYGYTF. The CDR3 DNA sequence: TGTGCCAGCAGCTTAACCCAAGACAGGACCGGGTCGTATGGCTACACCTTC.

This sequence joins TRBV5-1 and TRBJ2-1; D is perhaps TRBD2 (5 bases). The CDR3 has 14 residues. Trimming took 4 bases from V and 2 from J, leaving 10 bases between them. Looked up from germline, CDR1 is SGHRS and CDR2 is YFSETQ. Here the CDR3 DNA reads TGCGCCAGCAGCCGGGAAGGAGCCTACAATGAGCAGTTCTTC. Amino acids: CASSREGAYNEQFF.

The V and J genes are TRBV27 and TRBJ1-4, with unresolved D. In germline, CDR1 is MNHEY, CDR2 SMNVEV (reference sequence). Deletions cut 4 bases from V and 0 bases from J, with 9 bases between. The CDR3 extends over 15 amino acids. The CDR3 region is CASSSFGATNEKLFF. The DNA of the CDR3 is TGTGCCAGCAGTTCGTTTGGGGCAACTAATGAAAAACTGTTTTTT.

The V and J genes are TRBV5-6 and TRBJ2-3; TRBD1 matches 8 bases. V was pared by 4 bases and J by 6 bases, with 16 bases of the junction left unmatched. The CDR3 contains 17 residues. Germline CDR1 reads SGHDT; CDR2 reads YYEEEE. CDR3: CASSPGATGAFSDTQYF. Here the CDR3 DNA reads TGTGCCAGCAGCCCCGGTGCGACAGGGGCTTTTTCGGATACGCAGTATTTT.

This clone showed up just a few times. The gene calls are TRBV11-2 and TRBJ2-5; perhaps TRBD2 as D (5 bases). This CDR3 has 13 amino acids. Germline V gene lookup returns CDR1 SGHAT and CDR2 FQNNGV. V was shortened by 5 bases and J by 2 bases, with 9 bases between the two germline ends. CDR3 nucleotide sequence: TGTGCCAGCAGCCCCCCGGGGCAAGAGACCCAGTACTTC. Protein sequence: CASSPPGQETQYF.

CDR3 nucleotides: TGTGCCACCGAGGACACCGGGGAGCTGTTTTTT. Translating gives CATEDTGELFF. V is TRBV10-3 and J is TRBJ2-2; D is ambiguous. Germline V gene lookup returns CDR1 ENHRY and CDR2 SYGVKD. V gave up 10 bases and J gave up 3 bases, with 6 bases separating them. The CDR3 extends over 11 amino acids.

Written as DNA, the CDR3 is TGTGCCAGCAGTTTTGGGACTAGCAGTAATGAGCAGTTCTTC. Translated, it gives CASSFGTSSNEQFF. The chain combines TRBV28 with TRBJ2-1; 9 bases line up with TRBD2. Trimming cost V 3 bases and J 7 bases; bases outside gene matches: 4. The CDR3 sequence is 14 residues long. Germline V CDR1 and CDR2: MDHEN, SYDVKM.

This rearrangement joins TRBV6-5 to TRBJ2-3; D is unresolved. V was shortened by 5 bases and J by 1 base, with 4 bases between the two germline ends. This CDR3 is 12 amino acids long. Germline loops: CDR1 MNHEY, CDR2 SVGAGI. The CDR3: CASSRGTDTQYF. The DNA of the CDR3 is TGTGCCAGCAGTAGGGGCACAGATACGCAGTATTTT.

This clone was observed a handful of times. The chain uses TRBV4-3 and TRBJ2-7, with D maybe TRBD2 (6 bases). CDR1 is LGHNA, CDR2 YSLEER, per germline. The V and J ends lost 1 base and 5 bases respectively, with 15 bases between them. The CDR3 runs 15 residues. The CDR3 bases are TGCGCCAGCAGCCAAGGGGACCGCTCGGGGGACGAGCAGTACTTC. Protein product: CASSQGDRSGDEQYF.

This rearrangement joins TRBV28 to TRBJ2-4; 10 bases align to TRBD2. The CDR3 has 14 amino acids. Germline V lookup: CDR1 MDHEN, CDR2 SYDVKM. V shed 6 bases, J shed 6 bases, and the junction held 5 bases outside the gene matches. The CDR3 sequence is CASRGRTSGNIQYF. Here the CDR3 DNA reads TGTGCCAGCAGGGGGCGGACTAGCGGAAACATTCAGTACTTC.

Written as DNA, the CDR3 is TGTGCCAGCAGCGCAGCACCGGGACTAGCGGGACCCTATTGGTACGAGCAGTACTTC. Protein sequence: CASSAAPGLAGPYWYEQYF. The rearrangement links TRBV21-1 to TRBJ2-7; the DNA was not used to check the table's D call, TRBD2. TRBV21-1 represents a pseudogene. The CDR3 contains 19 residues.

A single count supports this clone. This chain joins TRBV7-2 and TRBJ2-7; tentatively, D is TRBD2 (5 bases). The V end was cut by 3 bases, the J end by 3 bases, with 9 bases between. The germline gives CDR1 SGHTA, CDR2 FQGNSA. The CDR3 runs to 13 residues. Written as DNA, the CDR3 is TGTGCCAGCAGCTTCGGACTGATCTACGAGCAGTACTTC. Protein product: CASSFGLIYEQYF.

The chain carries TRBV9 and TRBJ1-1; 8 nucleotides line up with TRBD1. The CDR3 contains 13 residues. CDR1 SGDLS and CDR2 YYNGEE come from the germline V gene. Germline trimming cut 3 bases from V and 6 bases from J; bases unmatched to any gene: 4. The CDR3: CASSDGQGAEAFF. The CDR3 coding sequence is TGTGCCAGCAGCGATGGACAGGGCGCTGAAGCTTTCTTT.

The chain is built from TRBV18 and TRBJ2-7; maybe TRBD2 (6 bases). Germline-derived CDR1 and CDR2 are KGHSH and LQKENI. Trimming shortened V by 3 bases and J by 5 bases, and 17 bases separated the two germline ends. The CDR3 covers 15 residues. CDR3 DNA: TGTGCCAGCTCACCTCGGGGACTTGTAAGCGACGAGCAGTACTTC. Amino acid sequence: CASSPRGLVSDEQYF.

This chain links TRBV25-1 with TRBJ1-6; D is possibly TRBD1 (5 bases). CDR1 and CDR2 from the germline V gene are MGHDK and SYGVNS. CDR3 length equals 16 residues. V lost 4 bases, J lost 7 bases, and 17 bases lay in between. CDR3 residues: CASSVRDPQGNSPLHF. DNA of the CDR3: TGTGCCAGCAGTGTAAGGGACCCCCAAGGAAATTCACCCCTCCACTTT.